This paragraph covers one T cell receptor (beta chain) sequence. The data belong to a study of blood T cell repertoires in COVID-19. The protocol was immunoSEQ multiplex PCR, while the TCRdb copy is restricted to in-frame clones and leaves out a portion. Seen here are around 240,000 clones, 85% observed once, and the top ten hold around 0.89%. Germline CDR1 ENHRY, CDR2 SYGVKD. Trimming cost V 4 bases and J 7 bases; bases outside gene matches: 7. The CDR3 totals 14 residues. The TCR comes from a middle-aged man with acute or convalescent COVID-19. The sample comprised peripheral blood. This chain links TRBV10-3 with TRBJ1-2; 9 bases align to TRBD1. The CDR3: CAISGFGTGSGYTF. Here the CDR3 DNA reads TGTGCCATCAGTGGTTTTGGGACAGGGAGTGGCTACACCTTC.